The 24 T cell receptor beta chains reported below all come from one sample, sequenced in a study of blood T cell repertoires in COVID-19 (dated by TCRdb to 2020 to 2021). The library was made by the immunoSEQ multiplex PCR assay. TCRdb obtained this table from immuneACCESS and retained in-frame rearrangements with V and J assigned. These tables miss some clones; where compared with another copy, unresolved V genes account for less than half of the shortfall, and the remainder is unexplained. Here the sample has around 250,000 clones; approximately 88% occur a single time. Around 9.6% of the sample belongs to the ten largest clones. The source material was peripheral blood. The origin of the receptors is a woman in her 70s with COVID-19, enrolled during active disease.

The chain uses TRBV27 and TRBJ2-7; 7 nucleotides agree with TRBD2. V gave up 4 bases and J gave up 9 bases; unmatched junction bases: 3. Germline CDR1 and CDR2: MNHEY and SMNVEV (reference sequence). CDR3 length equals 11 residues. This CDR3 is CASSSRLAQYF. Here the CDR3 DNA reads TGTGCCAGCAGTTCCCGACTAGCGCAGTACTTC.

The chain recombines TRBV6-5 with TRBJ1-5; D is perhaps TRBD1 (6 bases). V gave up 8 bases and J gave up 0 bases, with 14 bases separating them. This CDR3 comprises 15 residues. Germline V gene data show CDR1 as MNHEY and CDR2 as SVGAGI. The CDR3 DNA reads as TGTGCCAGCCGCGCTGGGACAAATAGCAATCAGCCCCAGCATTTT. Its protein product is CASRAGTNSNQPQHF.

This chain joins TRBV19 and TRBJ2-7, with D perhaps TRBD2 (5 bases). Per the germline V gene, CDR1 is LNHDA and CDR2 is SQIVND (reference sequence). Between the trimmed V and J ends, which lost 9 bases and 5 bases, there was a span of 17 bases. The length of the CDR3 is 13 residues. Written as DNA, the CDR3 is TGTGCCAGCCGACTTACCTCGGGGAACGAGCAGTACTTC. Translating it yields CASRLTSGNEQYF. Full variable domain (outside the CDR3, taken from reference TRBV19 and TRBJ2-7): DGGITQSPKYLFRKEGQNVTLSCEQNLNHDAMYWYRQDPGQGLRLIYYSQIVNDFQKGDIAEGYSVSREKKESFPLTVTSAQKNPTAFYLCASRLTSGNEQYFGPGTRLTVT.

V is TRBV7-8 and J is TRBJ1-2; D remains unclear. Trimming removed 5 bases from V and 5 bases from J, with 9 bases in between. Germline lookup yields CDR1 SGHVS and CDR2 FQNEAQ. The length of the CDR3 is 12 residues. For the CDR3, the DNA is TGTGCCAGCAGCCAGCCATCGTATGGCTACACCTTC. Translated, it gives CASSQPSYGYTF.

The rearrangement uses TRBV28 and TRBJ2-6; possible D gene TRBD2, 6 bases. Per germline, CDR1 MDHEN and CDR2 SYDVKM. Trimming took off 5 bases at V and 1 base at J, with 12 bases between the two ends. The CDR3 is 16 amino acids. CDR3 sequence: CASSNPGTSGANVLTF. DNA for the CDR3: TGTGCCAGCAGTAACCCAGGGACTTCTGGGGCCAACGTCCTGACTTTC.

The V call is TRBV7-9, the J call TRBJ2-3; D ambiguous. Germline loops: CDR1 SEHNR, CDR2 FQNEAQ (reference sequence). Trimming left V 2 bases short and J 3 bases short, with 6 bases between. The CDR3 has 13 residues. The DNA for the CDR3 is TGTGCCAGCAGCTTACCTATAACAGATACGCAGTATTTT. It translates to CASSLPITDTQYF.

V is TRBV5-1 and J is TRBJ2-7, with 8 bases lining up with TRBD1. Trimming removed 0 bases from V and 3 bases from J; junction bases left unmatched: 5. The CDR3 spans 15 residues. CDR1 SGHRS and CDR2 YFSETQ come from the germline V gene. The DNA of the CDR3 is TGCGCCAGCAGCTTGGACTCAGGGGGCAACTACGAGCAGTACTTC. Its translation is CASSLDSGGNYEQYF.

The rearrangement uses TRBV4-3 and TRBJ2-3, with 12 bases lining up with TRBD2. There are 15 residues in the CDR3. The V segment lost 7 bases and the J segment 4 bases; nucleotides outside the gene matches: 6. CDR1 LGHNA and CDR2 YSLEER come from the germline V gene. CDR3 amino acids: CASKRTSGNPDTQYF. In DNA, the CDR3 is TGCGCCAGCAAAAGGACTAGCGGGAATCCAGATACGCAGTATTTT.

V usage is TRBV7-2 and J usage is TRBJ1-5, with D unclear. The germline V gene has CDR1 SGHTA and CDR2 FQGNSA. V was shortened by 5 bases and J by 2 bases, with 10 bases between the two germline ends. The CDR3 extends over 14 amino acids. The CDR3 DNA reads TGTGCCAGCAGCCCCAAGCACGGCAATCAGCCCCAGCATTTT. As protein: CASSPKHGNQPQHF.

This chain joins TRBV5-4 and TRBJ1-4, with a possible D match to TRBD1 (5 bases). Germline CDR1 is SGHNT and CDR2 is YYREEE (reference sequence). CDR3 length: 13 residues. Trimming took off 3 bases at V and 12 bases at J, with 15 bases between the two ends. The chain's CDR3 is CASSSGRDLELFF. The CDR3 DNA is TGTGCCAGCAGCTCAGGACGGGACTTAGAACTGTTTTTT.

A word on this clone: One end of the junction is discordant with germline, which a read error may explain. The chain is built from TRBV25-1 and TRBJ1-2; D not resolved. This CDR3 has 13 residues. CDR1 and CDR2 from the germline V gene are MGHDK and SYGVNS. CDR3 nucleotide sequence: TGTGCCAGCAGTGACCCCGCCGGGTCTAAACGCCACTTC. Its translation is CASSDPAGSKRHF.

The chain recombines TRBV11-3 with TRBJ2-2; the match to TRBD2 covers 11 bases. Per the germline V gene, CDR1 is SGHNT and CDR2 is YENEEA. The V and J ends lost 2 bases and 5 bases, in that order; junction bases with no gene match: 10. This CDR3 contains 18 residues. CDR3 sequence: CASSLLALAGVITGELFF. CDR3 DNA sequence: TGTGCCAGCAGCTTACTGGCACTAGCGGGAGTTATTACCGGGGAGCTGTTTTTT.

This clone showed up just a few times. The chain links TRBV18 to TRBJ1-1; 9 nucleotides match TRBD1. V lost 6 bases and J lost 6; bases outside the gene matches: 11. CDR1 KGHSH and CDR2 LQKENI come from the germline V gene. This CDR3 is 15 amino acids long. The CDR3 loop reads CASSLGQGGEAEAFF. Written as DNA, the CDR3 is TGTGCCAGCTCCCTGGGACAGGGTGGAGAAGCTGAAGCTTTCTTT. The whole variable domain, filled in from reference TRBV18 and TRBJ1-1, reads NAGVMQNPRHLVRRRGQEARLRCSPMKGHSHVYWYRQLPEEGLKFMVYLQKENIIDESGMPKERFSAEFPKEGPSILRIQQVVRGDSAAYFCASSLGQGGEAEAFFGQGTRLTVV.

This clone was seen a single time. V usage is TRBV11-3 and J usage is TRBJ2-1, with D possibly TRBD1 on 6 matching bases. The CDR3 sequence is 15 residues long. V gave up 5 bases and J gave up 0 bases, with 11 bases separating them. Germline assignment: CDR1 SGHNT and CDR2 YENEEA. The CDR3 loop is CASSVQGSSYNEQFF. The DNA for the CDR3 is TGTGCCAGCAGCGTACAGGGAAGCTCCTACAATGAGCAGTTCTTC.

A few counts support this clone. Other DNA sequences in this specimen translate into the identical CDR3. The chain carries TRBV5-1 and TRBJ1-5; D call uncertain. Germline V gene data show CDR1 as SGHRS and CDR2 as YFSETQ. Deletions cut 0 bases from V and 3 bases from J, with 10 bases between. This CDR3 has 15 residues. As DNA, the CDR3 is TGCGCCAGCAGCTTGGTTGGAGGGAACAATCAGCCCCAGCATTTT. This sequence encodes CASSLVGGNNQPQHF. Together with reference TRBV5-1 and TRBJ1-5, the CDR3 gives the full variable domain: KAGVTQTPRYLIKTRGQQVTLSCSPISGHRSVSWYQQTPGQGLQFLFEYFSETQRNKGNFPGRFSGRQFSNSRSEMNVSTLELGDSALYLCASSLVGGNNQPQHFGDGTRLSIL.

This rearrangement joins TRBV19 to TRBJ1-5, with TRBD1 identical over 7 bases. Germline assignment: CDR1 LNHDA and CDR2 SQIVND (reference sequence). The CDR3 totals 17 residues. The ends lost 3 bases at V and 4 bases at J; junction bases unmatched: 12. CDR3 bases: TGTGCCAGTAGTATGTTTCAAGGGGGCAATAGGAATCAGCCCCAGCATTTT. It codes for CASSMFQGGNRNQPQHF.

The chain combines TRBV5-5 with TRBJ1-5; D remains ambiguous. With 0 bases removed from V and 0 bases from J, the gap between germline ends came to 4 bases. Looked up from germline, CDR1 is SGHKS and CDR2 is YYEKEE (reference sequence). The CDR3 has 14 amino acids. As DNA, the CDR3 is TGTGCCAGCAGCTTGGACAGTAGCAATCAGCCCCAGCATTTT. This translates into CASSLDSSNQPQHF.

The chain joins TRBV28 to TRBJ1-4, with a possible D match to TRBD1 (6 bases). There are 14 residues in the CDR3. V was clipped by 5 bases and J by 11 bases, with 18 bases between them. Germline V CDR1 and CDR2: MDHEN, SYDVKM. The CDR3 sequence: CASSLGTLPSKLFF. In DNA, the CDR3 is TGTGCCAGCAGTCTCGGGACACTTCCGTCGAAACTGTTTTTT.

The V call is TRBV28, the J call TRBJ2-5; the D gene is possibly TRBD2 (7 bases). There are 14 residues in the CDR3. Germline V gene sequence: CDR1 MDHEN, CDR2 SYDVKM. V lost 3 bases and J lost 4, with 12 bases in between. The CDR3 DNA is TGTGCCAGCAGTTTCTCGGGGGGCTTAGAGACCCAGTACTTC. Protein: CASSFSGGLETQYF.

This chain uses TRBV19 with TRBJ2-3; 7 bases agree with TRBD2. V lost 5 bases, J lost 1 base, and 3 bases stayed unmatched. The CDR3 contains 14 residues. The germline V gene encodes CDR1 LNHDA and CDR2 SQIVND (reference sequence). CDR3 loop: CASSLSGGTDTQYF. In nucleotides, the CDR3 is TGTGCCAGTAGTCTGAGCGGGGGCACAGATACGCAGTATTTT.

The chain combines TRBV7-3 with TRBJ1-3; D is uncertain. The CDR3 totals 13 residues. V was cut by 4 bases and J by 3 bases, with 7 bases left in between. Germline V gene data show CDR1 as SGHTA and CDR2 as FQGTGA. CDR3 sequence reads: CASSSTNGNTIYF. Written as DNA, the CDR3 is TGTGCCAGCAGCTCGACAAATGGAAACACCATATATTTT.

This clone was detected once. This chain uses TRBV28 with TRBJ2-7, with D possibly TRBD2 on 5 matching bases. This CDR3 spans 13 amino acids. V lost 4 bases to trimming and J lost 5 bases, with 12 bases between them. Germline assignment: CDR1 MDHEN and CDR2 SYDVKM. The CDR3 sequence is CASSSSSFDEQYF. The CDR3 DNA reads TGTGCCAGCAGTTCCTCTAGCTTTGACGAGCAGTACTTC.

This clone has a single count. The chain is built from TRBV28 and TRBJ1-6; maybe TRBD1 (5 bases). The CDR3 is 19 amino acids. Looked up from germline, CDR1 is MDHEN and CDR2 is SYDVKM. Trimming cost V 7 bases and J 8 bases, with 30 bases left between them. The CDR3, as DNA: TGTGCCAGCACCCAAAGGAGGGGCCAATCTTTGGGCCATTATTCACCCCTCCACTTT. The encoded protein is CASTQRRGQSLGHYSPLHF.

V is TRBV28 and J is TRBJ2-3, with TRBD2 matching over 12 bases. Looked up from germline, CDR1 is MDHEN and CDR2 is SYDVKM. The CDR3 runs 22 residues. The V segment lost 3 bases and the J segment 5 bases; nucleotides outside the gene matches: 24. Here the CDR3 DNA reads TGTGCCAGCAGTTTCCAATTCGGGAGACGGAGGACTAGCGGGACAGTGGGAGATACGCAGTATTTT. This codes for CASSFQFGRRRTSGTVGDTQYF.